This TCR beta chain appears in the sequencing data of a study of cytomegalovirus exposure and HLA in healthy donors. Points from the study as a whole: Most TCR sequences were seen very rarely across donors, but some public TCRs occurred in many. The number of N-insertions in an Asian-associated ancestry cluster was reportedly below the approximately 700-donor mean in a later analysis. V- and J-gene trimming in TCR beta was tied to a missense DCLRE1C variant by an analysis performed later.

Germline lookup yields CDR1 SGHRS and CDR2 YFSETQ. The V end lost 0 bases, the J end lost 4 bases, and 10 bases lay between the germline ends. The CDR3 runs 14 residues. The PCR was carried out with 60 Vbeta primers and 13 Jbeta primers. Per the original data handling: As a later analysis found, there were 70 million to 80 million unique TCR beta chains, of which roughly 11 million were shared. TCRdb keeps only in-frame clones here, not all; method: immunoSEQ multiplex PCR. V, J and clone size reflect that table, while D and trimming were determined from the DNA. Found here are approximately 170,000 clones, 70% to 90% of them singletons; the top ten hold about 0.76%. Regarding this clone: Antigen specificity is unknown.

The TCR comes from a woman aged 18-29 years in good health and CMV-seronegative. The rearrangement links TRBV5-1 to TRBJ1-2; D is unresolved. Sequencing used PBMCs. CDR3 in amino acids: CASSLGEPTYGYTF. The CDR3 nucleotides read TGCGCCAGCAGCTTGGGGGAGCCCACCTATGGCTACACCTTC. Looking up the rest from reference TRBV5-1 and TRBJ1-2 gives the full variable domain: KAGVTQTPRYLIKTRGQQVTLSCSPISGHRSVSWYQQTPGQGLQFLFEYFSETQRNKGNFPGRFSGRQFSNSRSEMNVSTLELGDSALYLCASSLGEPTYGYTFGSGTRLTVV.